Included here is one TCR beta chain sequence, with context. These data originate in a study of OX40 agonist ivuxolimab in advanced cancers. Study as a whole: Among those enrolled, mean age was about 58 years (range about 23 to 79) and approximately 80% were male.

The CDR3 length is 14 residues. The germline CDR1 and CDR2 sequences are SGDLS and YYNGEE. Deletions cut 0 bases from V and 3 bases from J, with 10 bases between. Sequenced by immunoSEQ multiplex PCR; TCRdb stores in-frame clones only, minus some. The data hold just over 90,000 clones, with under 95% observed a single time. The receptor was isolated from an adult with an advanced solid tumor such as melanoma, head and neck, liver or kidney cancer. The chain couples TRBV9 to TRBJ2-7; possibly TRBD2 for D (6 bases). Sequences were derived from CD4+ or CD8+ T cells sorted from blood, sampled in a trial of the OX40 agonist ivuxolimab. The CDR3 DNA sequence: TGTGCCAGCAGCGTAGCCGGGGGAGGCTACGAGCAGTACTTC. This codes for CASSVAGGGYEQYF.